The source of this T cell receptor beta chain is a study of cytomegalovirus exposure and HLA in healthy donors. The wider study: Early released data comprised 80 million to 90 million unique TCRs from HLA-typed donors.

Primers: 60 Vbeta forward and 13 Jbeta reverse. Data came from immunoSEQ multiplex PCR; TCRdb stores just in-frame clones and leaves some out. The sample carries about 160,000 clones, 80% to 90% recorded once. The CDR3 runs to 14 residues. J gave up 2 bases and V 4 bases, and 4 bases lay outside the gene matches. Germline-derived CDR1 and CDR2 are ENHRY and SYGVKD. A word on this clone: Its antigen is currently unknown.

Findings and limits, study-wide: Follow-up analysis later connected one missense variant in DCLRE1C with trimming of TCR beta V- and J-genes.

J is TRBJ1-1 and V is TRBV10-3, with 7 bases matching TRBD1. Sequencing was carried out using PBMCs. The source of this sequence is a man aged 18 to 30 in good health and CMV-seropositive. The CDR3 bases are TGTGCCATCAGTGGGGGGACAGCTAACACTGAAGCTTTCTTT. It is translated as CAISGGTANTEAFF.